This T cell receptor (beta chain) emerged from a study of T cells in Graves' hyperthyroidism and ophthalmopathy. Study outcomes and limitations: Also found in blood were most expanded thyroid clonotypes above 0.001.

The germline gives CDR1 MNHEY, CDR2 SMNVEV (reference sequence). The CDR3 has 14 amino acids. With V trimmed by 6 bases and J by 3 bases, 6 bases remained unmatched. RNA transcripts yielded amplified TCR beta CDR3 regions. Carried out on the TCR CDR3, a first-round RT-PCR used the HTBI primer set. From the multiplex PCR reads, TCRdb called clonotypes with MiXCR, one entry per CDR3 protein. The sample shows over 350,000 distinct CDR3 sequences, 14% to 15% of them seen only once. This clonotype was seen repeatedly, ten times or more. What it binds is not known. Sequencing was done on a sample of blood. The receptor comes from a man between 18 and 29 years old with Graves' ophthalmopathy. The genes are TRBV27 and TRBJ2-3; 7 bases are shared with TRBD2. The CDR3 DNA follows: TGTGCCAGCAGCCAAATGCGGGGGACAGATACGCAGTATTTT. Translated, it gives CASSQMRGTDTQYF.